The rows below give T cell receptor beta chains drawn from one sample of a study of blood T cell repertoires in COVID-19. The repertoire was sequenced with immunoSEQ multiplex PCR; TCRdb's copy has only in-frame clones and lacks some. The sample contains tens of thousands of clones, roughly nine tenths of which appear only once. Sequences were obtained from peripheral blood. These receptors came from a woman between 25 and 40 years old in a cohort sampled during active COVID-19. CDR3s leave out the opening cysteine and the closing phenylalanine or tryptophan.

TRBV9,TRBJ2-5,ASSALLVTRETQY
TRBV18,TRBJ1-2,ASSLNNRSPLGGYT
TRBV13,TRBJ2-3,ASSLFRDRGTDTQY
TRBV7-3,TRBJ2-5,ASSAGREETQY
TRBV24-1,TRBJ2-1,ATSGVAGSSYNEQF
TRBV29-1,TRBJ1-1,SVEAGQGEWNTEAF
TRBV4-2,TRBJ2-7,ASSQGGKGAYEQY
TRBV6-5,TRBJ1-3,ASSLELGNTIY
TRBV30,TRBJ2-3,ASGTSEYTDTQY
TRBV19,TRBJ2-1,ASRQGVEQF
TRBV2,TRBJ2-7,ASSERRQGIYEQY
TRBV5-1,TRBJ2-1,ASRGAEANNEQF
TRBV18,TRBJ2-2,ASPGGASNTGELF
TRBV6-1,TRBJ1-1,ASSERQGTEAF
TRBV19,TRBJ1-5,ASRTDLPLPSNQPQH
TRBV5-3,TRBJ2-1,ARSWIPLRGWDGEQF
TRBV18,TRBJ2-5,ASSPPSRVRRTQY
TRBV9,TRBJ2-1,ASSVGLGLSIEQF
TRBV6-5,TRBJ1-6,ASSYSKEQINSPLH
TRBV13,TRBJ2-7,ASSPSDRTYEQY
TRBV29-1,TRBJ2-2,SVMGQTTGELF
TRBV15,TRBJ2-5,ATSPRTGDLEETQY
TRBV7-7,TRBJ1-3,ASRPGGISGNTIY
TRBV28,TRBJ2-1,ASSRQGGRNEQF
TRBV9,TRBJ1-2,ASSVGWAGNYGYT
TRBV6-2/TRBV6-3,TRBJ1-1,ASSYGKPRTLS
TRBV5-5,TRBJ2-7,ASSLSIAERYEQY
TRBV2,TRBJ2-7,ASSDRTVPYEQY
TRBV30,TRBJ1-5,AWSVQDHQPQH
TRBV2,TRBJ1-5,ASSEGTGGNQPQH
TRBV29-1,TRBJ2-6,RREAGANVLT
TRBV27,TRBJ2-5,ASSLRQGRRQETQY
TRBV5-6,TRBJ2-7,ASSLGGREQY
TRBV5-1,TRBJ2-1,ASSQGLAGAVVEQF
TRBV30,TRBJ1-3,AWSQRGNTIY
TRBV7-3,TRBJ2-3,ASSLTGAMDTQY
TRBV5-5,TRBJ2-5,ASSPDGGRARETQY
TRBV10-1,TRBJ2-1,ASSDRTISTLSYNEQF
TRBV11-2,TRBJ2-7,ASSFISSYEQY
TRBV6-5,TRBJ2-7,ASSYSTSGNYEQY
TRBV28,TRBJ2-3,ASSWTGKGAPGTDTQY
TRBV5-6,TRBJ1-5,ASSWGGSIQPQH
TRBV19,TRBJ2-2,ASSRIDRGGTGELF
TRBV9,TRBJ1-1,ASSVGGVVAEAF
TRBV24-1,TRBJ2-1,ATSDFSPTSGNYNEQF
TRBV7-9,TRBJ2-1,ASIRTADNEQF
TRBV3-1/TRBV3-2,TRBJ1-2,ASSPSGTGVGYT
TRBV30,TRBJ2-5,AWSHPEDRGDETQY
TRBV9,TRBJ2-1,ASSGLLAGSYNEQF
TRBV2,TRBJ2-1,ASSEQRDFEQF
TRBV7-8,TRBJ1-6,ASSSWGGQGDSPLH
TRBV7-2,TRBJ1-6,ASSSEGGQLNSPLH
TRBV30,TRBJ1-1,AWRQGSEAF
TRBV28,TRBJ2-7,ASSLAVASYEQY
TRBV13,TRBJ2-7,ASSKGTSGRVLYEQY
TRBV5-4,TRBJ1-1,ASSGEGDSTEAF
TRBV10-3,TRBJ2-2,AISESPSGRRTGELF
TRBV5-1,TRBJ1-1,ASSSQIMNTEAF
TRBV7-9,TRBJ2-7,ASSLTFDRGHTYEQY